The rows below give T cell receptor beta chains drawn from one sample of a study of circulating CD8 cells and anti-PD-1 response in melanoma. TCRdb recomputed calls from the reads with MiXCR, one row per CDR3 protein. Here the sample spans 2,000 to 2,500 distinct CDR3 sequences, approximately 6.4% being singletons. The sequencing here drew on CD8+ T cells from PBMCs, taken at baseline or after one month of anti-PD-1 therapy (not recorded which). Source of these receptors: a human donor with melanoma. CDR3s include the opening cysteine and the closing phenylalanine or tryptophan. The D gene is left open where the match is weak. Only some rows state a clone size, as once, few, many or a class for expanded clones.

v_call	j_call	clone_size	d_call	cdr3_nt	cdr3_aa
TRBV7-2	TRBJ2-1	medium-sized	TRBD2	TGTGCCAGCAGCAAAACGACTAGCCATAACAATGAGCAGTTCTTC	CASSKTTSHNNEQFF
TRBV11-2	TRBJ1-6	medium-sized	NA	TGTGCCAGCAGCTTAGGCCCAATGGGTAATTCACCCCTCCACTTT	CASSLGPMGNSPLHF
TRBV28	TRBJ2-7	medium-sized	TRBD1	TGTGCCAGCAGTTCCGCGACAGGGCTCTACGAGCAGTACTTC	CASSSATGLYEQYF
TRBV19	TRBJ2-7	medium-sized	NA	TGTGCCAGTAGTATCGGAGGGGGCGCATTCTACGAGCAGTACTTC	CASSIGGGAFYEQYF
TRBV24-1	TRBJ2-2	medium-sized	NA	TGTGCCACCAGTGATTTCCGAGTTACCCCGTCGGCCGGGGAGCTGTTTTTT	CATSDFRVTPSAGELFF
TRBV19	TRBJ1-1	medium-sized	NA	TGTGCCAGTAAGACAGGCGGCGGCACTGAAGCTTTCTTT	CASKTGGGTEAFF
TRBV28	TRBJ2-1	medium-sized	TRBD2	TGTGCCAGCAGACTCACTCCCGGGACTAGCGGGAGCCCTTTCACCTCCTACAATGAGCAGTTCTTC	CASRLTPGTSGSPFTSYNEQFF
TRBV9	TRBJ1-6	medium-sized	TRBD1	TGTGCCAGCAGCGTAGCAGGGGGAGAGAATTCACCCCTCCACTTT	CASSVAGGENSPLHF
TRBV5-5	TRBJ2-2	NA	NA	TGTGCCAGCAGCTTCTGGCAGGTCGGTCAGGGCGATCGGCCCGGGGAGCTGTTTTTT	CASSFWQVGQGDRPGELFF
TRBV28	TRBJ1-5	medium-sized	NA	TGTGCCAGCAGTTCCGGGCGGTCGGTCAATCAGCCCCAGCATTTT	CASSSGRSVNQPQHF
TRBV27	TRBJ2-1	medium-sized	NA	TGTGCCAGCTCTTTGGGGTTTAACAATGAGCAGTTCTTC	CASSLGFNNEQFF
TRBV19	TRBJ2-2	NA	NA	TGTGCCAGTTGCTACGGGTCCGGGACCGGGGAGCTGTTTTTT	CASCYGSGTGELFF
TRBV19	TRBJ2-1	few	NA	TGTGCCAGTAGTATCGGGACTTTTTCCTCATACTACAATGAGCAGTTCTTC	CASSIGTFSSYYNEQFF